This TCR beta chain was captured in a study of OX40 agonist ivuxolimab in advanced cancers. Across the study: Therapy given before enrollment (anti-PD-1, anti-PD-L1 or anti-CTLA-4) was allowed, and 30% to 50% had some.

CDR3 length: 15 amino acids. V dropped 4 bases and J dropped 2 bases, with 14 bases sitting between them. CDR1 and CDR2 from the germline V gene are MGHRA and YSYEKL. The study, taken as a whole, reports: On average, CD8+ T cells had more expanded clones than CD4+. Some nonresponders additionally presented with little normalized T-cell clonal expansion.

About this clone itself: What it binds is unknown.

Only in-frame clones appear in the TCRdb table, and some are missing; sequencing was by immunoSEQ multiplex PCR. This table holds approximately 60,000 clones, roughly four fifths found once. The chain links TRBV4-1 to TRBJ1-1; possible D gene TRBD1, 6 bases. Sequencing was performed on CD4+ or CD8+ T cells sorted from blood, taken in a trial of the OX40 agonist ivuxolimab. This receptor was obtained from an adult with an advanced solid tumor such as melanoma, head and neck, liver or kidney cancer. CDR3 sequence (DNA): TGCGCCAGCAGCCCGCAACCACAGGGTAACACTGAAGCTTTCTTT. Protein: CASSPQPQGNTEAFF.